This paragraph reports one T cell receptor beta chain. Its target is unknown. The data were obtained in a study of T cells in Graves' hyperthyroidism and ophthalmopathy. Each diagnosis drew on symptoms, thyroxine, TRAb, thyroid ultrasound and orbital computed tomography findings. The study, taken as a whole, reports: Among thyroid clonotypes expanded above 0.001, most also appeared in blood.

Germline CDR1 is ENHRY and CDR2 is SYGVKD. Trimming took 8 bases from V and 10 from J; bases not matched to a gene: 21. The CDR3 loop spans 17 amino acids. There were TCR beta CDR3 regions amplified from RNA transcripts. Carried out on the TCR CDR3, a first-round RT-PCR used the HTBI primer set. One entry per CDR3 protein, called by TCRdb with MiXCR from the multiplex PCR reads. Of 92,000 or so distinct CDR3 sequences in the sample, around 52% are singletons; the top ten hold 25% to 30%. Specimen: blood. This clonotype originated in a woman between 35 and 50 years old with Graves' hyperthyroidism. The chain carries TRBV10-3 and TRBJ1-4, with TRBD1 identical over 8 bases. The CDR3 DNA is TGTGCCATCGGGACAGGACCGGGGAACACGATGGTCGGAAAACTGTTTTTT. Translating it yields CAIGTGPGNTMVGKLFF.